A selection of T cell receptor beta chains follows, all from one sample in a study of cytomegalovirus exposure and HLA in healthy donors. The table came from immunoSEQ multiplex PCR; TCRdb's copy has only in-frame clones and leaves some out. The table lists approximately 170,000 clones, around four fifths of them singletons. Sequenced sample: PBMCs. These receptors originate from a man younger than 30 in good health and CMV-seropositive. Each CDR3 is given with its conserved first and last residue. Fields, in order: J gene, clone size, D gene, V gene, CDR3 protein, CDR3 DNA. D genes are given only for firm matches. Expanded clones get a size class; other rows say once, few or many, or leave the size out.

J: TRBJ1-2; size: .; D: .; V: TRBV5-5; CDR3: CASSPLTRRGYTF; DNA: TGTGCCAGCAGCCCCCTCACACGGCGGGGCTACACCTTC
J: TRBJ1-3; size: .; D: .; V: TRBV28; CDR3: CASSLLSARWGQTIYF; DNA: TGTGCCAGCAGTTTGCTTTCGGCAAGATGGGGACAAACCATATATTTT
J: TRBJ1-1; size: .; D: .; V: TRBV27; CDR3: CASSLSGGAWGEAFF; DNA: TGTGCCAGCAGTTTAAGCGGCGGAGCATGGGGTGAAGCTTTCTTT
J: TRBJ1-1; size: .; D: .; V: TRBV10-2; CDR3: CASKKERAFF; DNA: TGCGCCAGCAAGAAAGAGCGGGCTTTCTTT
J: TRBJ1-3; size: few; D: TRBD1; V: TRBV30; CDR3: CAWSAGGSGNTIYF; DNA: TGTGCCTGGAGCGCAGGGGGCTCCGGAAACACCATATATTTT
J: TRBJ2-7; size: .; D: TRBD1; V: TRBV7-9; CDR3: CASSLSDRDEQYF; DNA: TGTGCCAGCAGCTTAAGCGACAGGGACGAGCAGTACTTC
J: TRBJ2-5; size: .; D: TRBD2; V: TRBV7-2; CDR3: CASSFGLAAHQETQYF; DNA: TGTGCCAGCAGCTTTGGACTAGCGGCACACCAAGAGACCCAGTACTTC
J: TRBJ2-7; size: .; D: .; V: TRBV27; CDR3: CASSLFRDSYEQYF; DNA: TGTGCCAGCAGTTTGTTCAGGGATTCCTACGAGCAGTACTTC
J: TRBJ2-3; size: .; D: .; V: TRBV21-1; CDR3: CASSKAKGGGSGTDTQYF; DNA: TGTGCCAGCAGCAAAGCTAAGGGAGGAGGGAGTGGCACAGATACGCAGTATTTT
J: TRBJ2-5; size: .; D: TRBD2; V: TRBV7-2; CDR3: CASSTPLAGVTETQYF; DNA: TGTGCCAGCAGCACCCCTCTAGCGGGAGTAACAGAGACCCAGTACTTC
J: TRBJ2-2; size: .; D: .; V: TRBV30; CDR3: CAWTRASDTGELFF; DNA: TGTGCCTGGACGAGGGCCTCGGACACCGGGGAGCTGTTTTTT
J: TRBJ2-4; size: .; D: .; V: TRBV6-6; CDR3: CASSSTGLQFKNIQYF; DNA: TGTGCCAGCAGTTCTACCGGACTGCAATTCAAAAACATTCAGTACTTC
J: TRBJ1-1; size: .; D: .; V: TRBV5-4; CDR3: CASSLGGVGADTEAFF; DNA: TGTGCCAGCAGCTTGGGGGGGGTAGGGGCGGACACTGAAGCTTTCTTT
J: TRBJ2-3; size: .; D: TRBD2; V: TRBV30; CDR3: CACRGLASTDTQYF; DNA: TGTGCCTGTAGGGGACTAGCGAGCACAGATACGCAGTATTTT
J: TRBJ1-3; size: .; D: TRBD1; V: TRBV4-1; CDR3: CASSPTGAIGNTIYF; DNA: TGCGCCAGCAGCCCTACAGGGGCTATTGGAAACACCATATATTTT
J: TRBJ2-2; size: once; D: TRBD2; V: TRBV15; CDR3: CATSRDPPGLVGEKNTGELFF; DNA: TGTGCCACCAGCAGAGATCCCCCGGGACTAGTGGGGGAAAAGAACACCGGGGAGCTGTTTTTT
J: TRBJ1-1; size: .; D: TRBD1; V: TRBV29-1; CDR3: CSVEPGGTGSEAFF; DNA: TGCAGCGTTGAACCCGGAGGGACAGGATCTGAAGCTTTCTTT
J: TRBJ2-7; size: .; D: .; V: TRBV7-2; CDR3: CASSLVGSLYEQYF; DNA: TGTGCCAGCAGCTTAGTAGGGAGCCTCTACGAGCAGTACTTC
J: TRBJ1-2; size: .; D: .; V: TRBV7-2; CDR3: CASSSRGAPSRGTF; DNA: TGTGCCAGCAGCTCCCGGGGGGCCCCCTCCCGAGGTACCTTC
J: TRBJ2-7; size: .; D: .; V: TRBV19; CDR3: CASSMFGVSYEQYF; DNA: TGTGCCAGTAGTATGTTCGGGGTGTCCTACGAGCAGTACTTC
J: TRBJ2-7; size: .; D: .; V: TRBV4-3; CDR3: CASSRTRLTGRGYEQYF; DNA: TGCGCCAGCAGCCGAACCCGGCTGACAGGGCGGGGATACGAGCAGTACTTC
J: TRBJ2-7; size: few; D: TRBD1; V: TRBV2; CDR3: CASSQGQTLFSYEQYF; DNA: TGTGCCAGCAGCCAGGGACAGACCCTCTTCTCCTACGAGCAGTACTTC
J: TRBJ2-7; size: .; D: .; V: TRBV6-5; CDR3: CASSRRLGSSYEQYF; DNA: TGTGCCAGCAGTAGGAGACTAGGGAGCTCCTACGAGCAGTACTTC
J: TRBJ2-2; size: .; D: .; V: TRBV9; CDR3: CASSVEGGGALAGELFF; DNA: TGTGCCAGCAGCGTAGAGGGTGGGGGGGCCTTGGCCGGGGAGCTGTTTTTT
J: TRBJ2-1; size: .; D: TRBD1; V: TRBV2; CDR3: CASSVDRNNEQFF; DNA: TGTGCCAGCAGCGTGGACAGGAACAATGAGCAGTTCTTC
J: TRBJ1-1; size: once; D: TRBD1; V: TRBV7-9; CDR3: CASSPRTGPKITEAFF; DNA: TGTGCCAGCAGCCCCCGGACAGGGCCTAAGATCACTGAAGCTTTCTTT
J: TRBJ2-3; size: .; D: TRBD2; V: TRBV5-3; CDR3: CARTGPAGVDTQYF; DNA: TGTGCCAGAACGGGCCCTGCGGGAGTTGATACGCAGTATTTT
J: TRBJ1-3; size: once; D: .; V: TRBV5-4; CDR3: CASSFPGSGNTIYF; DNA: TGTGCCAGCAGCTTTCCCGGGTCTGGAAACACCATATATTTT
J: TRBJ2-7; size: .; D: .; V: TRBV29-1; CDR3: CSVRRGEDYEQYF; DNA: TGCAGCGTTCGTAGAGGGGAGGACTACGAGCAGTACTTC
J: TRBJ1-2; size: .; D: .; V: TRBV7-9; CDR3: CSSAGTNYGYTF; DNA: TGTTCCAGCGCAGGGACTAACTATGGCTACACCTTC
J: TRBJ2-7; size: .; D: .; V: TRBV11-2; CDR3: CASSWGTTSYEQYF; DNA: TGTGCCAGCAGCTGGGGGACAACGTCTTACGAGCAGTACTTC
J: TRBJ2-5; size: .; D: .; V: TRBV9; CDR3: CASSAFLGAQETQYF; DNA: TGTGCCAGCAGCGCCTTTTTGGGGGCCCAAGAGACCCAGTACTTC
J: TRBJ1-1; size: .; D: TRBD1; V: TRBV18; CDR3: CASSPGQALNTEAFF; DNA: TGTGCCAGCTCACCGGGACAGGCGTTGAACACTGAAGCTTTCTTT
J: TRBJ1-5; size: .; D: TRBD1; V: TRBV6-5; CDR3: CASSYPKRTGGQPQHF; DNA: TGTGCCAGCAGTTACCCGAAACGGACAGGGGGACAGCCCCAGCATTTT
J: TRBJ2-3; size: few; D: TRBD2; V: TRBV9; CDR3: CASSIGASGSGDTQYF; DNA: TGTGCCAGCAGTATAGGAGCTAGCGGGAGCGGAGATACGCAGTATTTT
J: TRBJ1-5; size: .; D: .; V: TRBV28; CDR3: CASRQQGSVNQPQHF; DNA: TGTGCCAGCAGGCAACAGGGCAGTGTTAATCAGCCCCAGCATTTT
J: TRBJ2-3; size: .; D: TRBD1; V: TRBV28; CDR3: CASTPWGGLGQGADTQYF; DNA: TGTGCCAGCACCCCTTGGGGAGGTTTGGGACAGGGAGCAGATACGCAGTATTTT
J: TRBJ2-4; size: .; D: TRBD1; V: TRBV19; CDR3: CASSDADRGRAKNIQYF; DNA: TGTGCCAGTAGTGACGCCGACAGGGGAAGAGCCAAAAACATTCAGTACTTC
J: TRBJ1-5; size: .; D: .; V: TRBV6-5; CDR3: CASRSSGVSNQPQHF; DNA: TGTGCCAGCAGGTCGTCAGGGGTTAGCAATCAGCCCCAGCATTTT
J: TRBJ1-2; size: .; D: .; V: TRBV4-2; CDR3: CASSQDLSDGYTF; DNA: TGTGCCAGCAGCCAAGATTTATCCGATGGCTACACCTTC
J: TRBJ2-5; size: .; D: TRBD1; V: TRBV5-6; CDR3: CASSFTGEQETQYF; DNA: TGTGCCAGCAGCTTTACAGGGGAACAAGAGACCCAGTACTTC
J: TRBJ1-1; size: .; D: .; V: TRBV5-1; CDR3: CASSLVWGPGTEAFF; DNA: TGCGCCAGCAGCTTGGTGTGGGGGCCGGGCACTGAAGCTTTCTTT
J: TRBJ2-2; size: .; D: TRBD2; V: TRBV7-9; CDR3: CASSLVGRAGELFF; DNA: TGTGCCAGCAGCTTAGTCGGGAGGGCCGGGGAGCTGTTTTTT
J: TRBJ2-7; size: .; D: .; V: TRBV5-1; CDR3: CASSASFPQGYVYF; DNA: TGCGCCAGCAGCGCCTCCTTTCCACAGGGATACGTGTACTTC
J: TRBJ2-1; size: few; D: TRBD2; V: TRBV11-2; CDR3: CASSSLISSGPYNEQFF; DNA: TGTGCCAGCAGCTCACTAATATCTAGCGGGCCCTACAATGAGCAGTTCTTC
J: TRBJ2-7; size: .; D: .; V: TRBV5-1; CDR3: CASSLASLGISGAYEQYF; DNA: TGCGCCAGCAGCTTGGCATCGTTAGGGATCTCGGGGGCCTACGAGCAGTACTTC
J: TRBJ2-7; size: .; D: .; V: TRBV5-4; CDR3: CASSFPGSGEQYF; DNA: TGTGCCAGCAGCTTTCCGGGGTCGGGCGAGCAGTACTTC
J: TRBJ2-5; size: .; D: TRBD1; V: TRBV9; CDR3: CASSVGGTGPWEQYF; DNA: TGTGCCAGCAGCGTAGGGGGGACAGGGCCTTGGGAGCAGTACTTC
J: TRBJ2-7; size: .; D: .; V: TRBV18; CDR3: CASSNRDSFGEQYF; DNA: TGTGCCAGCTCGAACCGGGACTCCTTCGGCGAGCAGTACTTC
J: TRBJ1-1; size: .; D: .; V: TRBV9; CDR3: CASSVAITEAFF; DNA: TGTGCCAGCAGCGTAGCAATCACTGAAGCTTTCTTT
J: TRBJ2-5; size: .; D: .; V: TRBV9; CDR3: CASSVGVASETQYF; DNA: TGTGCCAGCAGCGTAGGTGTAGCCTCGGAGACCCAGTACTTC
J: TRBJ2-2; size: once; D: TRBD2; V: TRBV7-9; CDR3: CASHTGSGGPGELFF; DNA: TGTGCCAGCCATACCGGGTCGGGGGGTCCCGGGGAGCTGTTTTTT
J: TRBJ2-7; size: .; D: .; V: TRBV4-1; CDR3: CASSPTVLVRTGEQYF; DNA: TGCGCCAGCAGCCCTACCGTCCTGGTCCGTACGGGCGAGCAGTACTTC
J: TRBJ2-2; size: .; D: .; V: TRBV7-9; CDR3: CASSPSRELVELFF; DNA: TGTGCCAGCAGCCCATCCCGTGAGCTCGTGGAGCTGTTTTTT
J: TRBJ1-5; size: .; D: TRBD1; V: TRBV19; CDR3: CASSSQDRGPNQPQHF; DNA: TGTGCCAGTAGTTCCCAGGACAGGGGCCCAAATCAGCCCCAGCATTTT
J: TRBJ1-1; size: .; D: .; V: TRBV28; CDR3: CASSLPRGGLTEAFF; DNA: TGTGCCAGCAGCCTACCCCGTGGGGGCCTCACTGAAGCTTTCTTT
J: TRBJ2-1; size: few; D: TRBD2; V: TRBV6-4; CDR3: CASSESTSGSFNEQFF; DNA: TGTGCCAGCAGTGAATCTACTAGCGGGAGCTTTAATGAGCAGTTCTTC
J: TRBJ1-5; size: .; D: .; V: TRBV15; CDR3: CATSRRAGGQPQHF; DNA: TGTGCCACCAGCAGGCGGGCCGGGGGACAGCCCCAGCATTTT